Here is one T cell receptor (beta chain) with its context. Germline V lookup: CDR1 SEHNR, CDR2 FQNEAQ (reference sequence). The CDR3 totals 14 residues. V was cut by 3 bases and J by 7 bases, with 13 bases left in between. Single viable CD3+CD4+CD8-CD45RO+ cells were sorted as the memory CD4+ T cells. This entry is derived from a study of memory CD4+ T cells and cytomegalovirus serostatus. Study background: Healthy Belgian adult donors included roughly nine CMV-positive and 24 CMV-negative people.

Sequencing used immunoSEQ multiplex PCR; TCRdb keeps in-frame clones, though not all of them. This table holds 45,000 to 65,000 clones, around four fifths found once. The genes are TRBV7-9 and TRBJ2-1, with a weak D call TRBD1 (6 bases). The sequence was obtained from an adult in good health and CMV-seropositive. Sequencing was carried out using memory CD4+ T cells from blood. DNA for the CDR3: TGTGCCAGCAGCTTGGGGGCACGTGGTAATGAGCAGTTCTTC. Encoded protein: CASSLGARGNEQFF.